The rows below give T cell receptor beta chains drawn from one sample of a study of cytomegalovirus exposure and HLA in healthy donors. TCRdb's copy holds only in-frame clones and misses some; the assay was immunoSEQ multiplex PCR. In the table there are about 120,000 clones, about 68% of which are singletons. Sequenced: PBMCs. These receptors all stem from a middle-aged woman in good health and CMV-seropositive. The CDR3 runs from the conserved cysteine through the conserved F or W. D genes are given only for firm matches. Part of the rows lack a size; the others show once, few, many or a class for expanded clones.

CASSSTGTYGYTF,TGTGCCAGCAGCTCTACAGGCACCTATGGCTACACCTTC,TRBV5-8,TRBJ1-2,-,-
CASSEGPGGGTGELFF,TGTGCCAGCAGTGAAGGCCCAGGGGGCGGGACCGGGGAGCTGTTTTTT,TRBV2,TRBJ2-2,TRBD1,-
CASSSRGDRYEQYF,TGTGCCAGTAGTTCTAGGGGCGATCGATACGAGCAGTACTTC,TRBV19,TRBJ2-7,-,once
CATRDRRGGLDTQYF,TGTGCGACGCGGGACCGGCGGGGGGGCTTAGATACGCAGTATTTT,TRBV2,TRBJ2-3,TRBD2,-
CASSMGQSYEQYF,TGTGCCAGCAGCATGGGACAGAGCTACGAGCAGTACTTC,TRBV28,TRBJ2-7,TRBD1,once
CASSLTQGGKQFF,TGTGCCAGCAGCCTAACACAGGGGGGTAAGCAGTTCTTC,TRBV11-3,TRBJ2-1,TRBD1,-
CASSLVRDGGYTF,TGTGCCAGCAGCTTAGTGCGGGATGGGGGCTACACCTTC,TRBV7-2,TRBJ1-2,-,-
CASSIAAYLSNQPQHF,TGTGCCAGTAGTATAGCTGCTTACTTGAGCAATCAGCCCCAGCATTTT,TRBV19,TRBJ1-5,-,-
CASSLGTSGQTQYF,TGTGCCAGCAGCTTAGGGACTAGCGGCCAGACCCAGTACTTC,TRBV11-2,TRBJ2-5,TRBD2,few
CASSTQLAGGIGTFF,TGTGCCAGCAGCACACAACTAGCGGGAGGGATAGGCACGTTCTTC,TRBV28,TRBJ2-1,TRBD2,once
CASSQDETGRDEQFF,TGTGCCAGCAGCCAAGATGAGACGGGGAGGGATGAGCAGTTCTTC,TRBV14,TRBJ2-1,TRBD2,-
CASSQDRGNGYTF,TGTGCCAGCAGCCAGGACAGGGGGAACGGCTACACCTTC,TRBV7-9,TRBJ1-2,TRBD1,-
CASSGGQGKGYGYTF,TGTGCCAGCAGTGGCGGACAGGGGAAAGGCTATGGCTACACCTTC,TRBV25-1,TRBJ1-2,TRBD1,-
CASGTYLSGSSEQYF,TGCGCCAGCGGTACTTACCTTAGCGGGTCGAGCGAGCAGTACTTC,TRBV5-1,TRBJ2-7,TRBD2,once
CASSPGQNQPQHF,TGTGCCAGCTCCCCGGGACAGAATCAGCCCCAGCATTTT,TRBV18,TRBJ1-5,TRBD1,-
CASSQQFQGRYEQYF,TGTGCCAGCAGCCAACAGTTCCAGGGTAGGTACGAGCAGTACTTC,TRBV5-4,TRBJ2-7,-,-
CASSLATAAGREDTQYF,TGTGCCAGCAGCTTAGCGACGGCGGCAGGGCGGGAGGATACGCAGTATTTT,TRBV7-9,TRBJ2-3,TRBD2,-
CASSQDSGSTDTQYF,TGCGCCAGCAGCCAAGATAGCGGGAGCACAGATACGCAGTATTTT,TRBV4-3,TRBJ2-3,TRBD2,-
CASSDTVFNEKLFF,TGTGCCAGTAGTGACACCGTATTTAATGAAAAACTGTTTTTT,TRBV19,TRBJ1-4,-,-
CASSLGSSSYEQYF,TGCGCCAGCAGCTTGGGCTCGAGCTCCTACGAGCAGTACTTC,TRBV5-1,TRBJ2-7,-,few
CASSKGTGGEQYF,TGTGCCAGCAGCAAAGGCACAGGGGGCGAGCAGTACTTC,TRBV21-1,TRBJ2-7,-,-
CASRTTGRYTF,TGTGCCAGTAGGACGACAGGCCGCTACACCTTC,TRBV19,TRBJ1-2,-,-
CASSFRQGEDTQYF,TGTGCCAGCAGTTTCCGACAGGGGGAAGATACGCAGTATTTT,TRBV28,TRBJ2-3,TRBD1,-
CASSPPGTSGYEQYF,TGTGCCAGCAGCCCCCCCGGGACTAGCGGCTACGAGCAGTACTTC,TRBV7-2,TRBJ2-7,TRBD2,few
CASSLREDDSYEQYF,TGCGCCAGCAGCTTACGGGAGGATGATTCCTACGAGCAGTACTTC,TRBV5-1,TRBJ2-7,TRBD2,few
CASSQDRSVNTEAFF,TGTGCCAGCAGCCAAGATCGATCAGTGAACACTGAAGCTTTCTTT,TRBV4-2,TRBJ1-1,-,few
CASTDSRHPNEKLFF,TGTGCCAGCACCGACAGCCGGCATCCTAATGAAAAACTGTTTTTT,TRBV7-8,TRBJ1-4,-,-
CASNSLIRGSFLTDEQFF,TGTGCCAGCAACTCGCTTATAAGGGGAAGCTTTCTTACCGATGAGCAGTTCTTC,TRBV27,TRBJ2-1,-,-
CASSVRTANYGYTF,TGTGCCAGCAGCGTCAGGACAGCAAACTATGGCTACACCTTC,TRBV2,TRBJ1-2,-,-
CASSHAPSSYNEQFF,TGCGCCAGCAGCCACGCCCCGAGCTCCTACAATGAGCAGTTCTTC,TRBV10-2,TRBJ2-1,-,-
CASSLVGNGRRWEQYF,TGTGCCAGCAGTTTAGTGGGGAACGGGAGGAGGTGGGAGCAGTACTTC,TRBV27,TRBJ2-7,TRBD2,-
CSVVPTFIRDRDRLNTEAFF,TGCAGCGTCGTCCCTACTTTTATCCGGGACAGGGACAGACTGAACACTGAAGCTTTCTTT,TRBV29-1,TRBJ1-1,TRBD1,-
CASRLRWGNTEAFF,TGTGCCAGCAGACTCAGGTGGGGCAACACTGAAGCTTTCTTT,TRBV7-2,TRBJ1-1,-,-
CASSLGVSGDYEQYF,TGTGCCAGCAGCTTGGGGGTTAGCGGGGACTACGAGCAGTACTTC,TRBV5-4,TRBJ2-7,TRBD2,-
CSSSVSSTATYNEQFF,TGTTCCAGCAGCGTGTCGTCGACAGCCACCTACAATGAGCAGTTCTTC,TRBV7-9,TRBJ2-1,-,-
CASSLSVERGYNEQFF,TGTGCCAGCAGTTTATCGGTGGAAAGGGGTTACAATGAGCAGTTCTTC,TRBV27,TRBJ2-1,-,-
CASRTGSGANVLTF,TGTGCCAGCAGAACAGGGTCTGGGGCCAACGTCCTGACTTTC,TRBV6-5,TRBJ2-6,-,-
CASSAGQGPSGANVLTF,TGTGCCAGTAGTGCGGGACAGGGGCCCTCTGGGGCCAACGTCCTGACTTTC,TRBV19,TRBJ2-6,TRBD1,-
CASSLLAGNTGELFF,TGCGCCAGCAGCCTACTAGCGGGCAACACCGGGGAGCTGTTTTTT,TRBV4-1,TRBJ2-2,TRBD2,-
CSVAIRTGIYEQYF,TGCAGCGTCGCGATTAGGACTGGCATTTACGAGCAGTACTTC,TRBV29-1,TRBJ2-7,-,few
CASSQDIIGVLNTEAFF,TGCGCCAGCAGCCAAGATATTATAGGAGTCTTGAACACTGAAGCTTTCTTT,TRBV4-3,TRBJ1-1,-,-
CASSLFGAGETQYF,TGTGCTAGCAGCCTATTCGGGGCGGGGGAGACCCAGTACTTC,TRBV7-7,TRBJ2-5,-,-
CASSQASSVSGANVLTF,TGCGCCAGCAGCCAAGCGTCGAGTGTCTCTGGGGCCAACGTCCTGACTTTC,TRBV4-3,TRBJ2-6,-,few
CSVGTGVYGYTF,TGCAGCGTCGGGACAGGGGTCTATGGCTACACCTTC,TRBV29-1,TRBJ1-2,TRBD1,few
CASSFGLAGETQYF,TGCGCCAGCAGCTTCGGACTAGCGGGAGAGACCCAGTACTTC,TRBV4-3,TRBJ2-5,TRBD2,-
CASSPAVGYEQYF,TGTGCCAGCAGCCCAGCCGTGGGCTACGAGCAGTACTTC,TRBV13,TRBJ2-7,-,once
CATRSGWTGNEQFF,TGTGCCACCCGTTCGGGGTGGACAGGCAATGAGCAGTTCTTC,TRBV19,TRBJ2-1,TRBD1,-
CASSKGGTDSNQPQHF,TGTGCCAGCAGCAAAGGGGGTACAGATAGCAATCAGCCCCAGCATTTT,TRBV7-9,TRBJ1-5,-,-
CASSAWAGSTNEKLFF,TGTGCCAGCAGCGCCTGGGCGGGGTCAACTAATGAAAAACTGTTTTTT,TRBV7-8,TRBJ1-4,-,-
CASSLLAGGGPDTQYF,TGTGCCAGCAGCCTTCTAGCGGGAGGGGGCCCAGATACGCAGTATTTT,TRBV5-6,TRBJ2-3,TRBD2,few
CASSVTSGAGGPHEQYF,TGTGCCAGCAGCGTAACATCCGGGGCGGGAGGGCCCCACGAGCAGTACTTC,TRBV9,TRBJ2-7,TRBD2,-
CSVVEIGYEQYF,TGCAGCGTTGTAGAGATCGGCTACGAGCAGTACTTC,TRBV29-1,TRBJ2-7,-,-
CASSPPGLAGGFEQFF,TGTGCCAGCAGCCCGCCGGGACTAGCGGGAGGGTTTGAGCAGTTCTTC,TRBV7-2,TRBJ2-1,TRBD2,-
CSSSSYQEEGYTF,TGTTCCAGCAGCTCCTACCAGGAGGAAGGCTACACCTTC,TRBV7-9,TRBJ1-2,-,-
CASSSGSSHEQYF,TGTGCCAGCTCTAGCGGGAGTTCCCACGAGCAGTACTTC,TRBV6-5,TRBJ2-7,TRBD2,-
CASSQAGREGQYEQYF,TGTGCCAGCAGCCAAGCCGGGCGGGAGGGCCAGTACGAGCAGTACTTC,TRBV4-2,TRBJ2-7,TRBD2,-
CASSLARSSNEQFF,TGTGCTAGCAGCTTAGCGCGATCATCTAATGAGCAGTTCTTC,TRBV7-7,TRBJ2-1,-,-
CAWFYGTGDTEAFF,TGTGCCTGGTTTTACGGGACAGGGGACACTGAAGCTTTCTTT,TRBV30,TRBJ1-1,TRBD1,-
CASQQGNYGYTF,TGTGCCAGCCAACAGGGGAACTATGGCTACACCTTC,TRBV28,TRBJ1-2,TRBD1,-
CASSLVGETQYF,TGTGCCAGCAGCTTAGTCGGAGAGACCCAGTACTTC,TRBV11-3,TRBJ2-5,-,-